Listed here is a single T cell receptor (beta chain). This clone's antigen is unknown. No base quality information exists; no much larger clone differs at one position. The library was generated by 5' RACE. The run used a NextSeq 500. To correct for sequencing error and PCR bias, the TCR library protocol tagged individual cDNA molecules with unique molecular identifiers. Sequencing covered both TCR alpha and beta chains, and within each sample the abundances of alpha and beta sequences were tightly co-correlated. In the source study's methods: Decombinator V4 was used to annotate TCR sequences for V gene, J gene and CDR3. Expanded TCRs were defined as changing significantly between any two time points under a Poisson model with p below 0.0001. TCR abundances were normalised to the total number of TCRs sequenced in each sample and reported as counts per million. A search of VDJdb, accessed on 1 November 2021, was run for TCRs annotated to CMV, EBV and SARS-CoV-2, with TCRs annotated for multiple antigens excluded. Starting from the raw public reads, TCRdb applied fastp trimming at Q25, assembled clones with MiXCR and retained in-frame beta chains. When rows share a CDR3 protein, they turn into one entry using the most common DNA and genes. The V and J calls were determined by TCRdb, not by the authors. The sample yields fewer than 85,000 distinct CDR3 sequences; roughly 15% were counted once. The top ten clonotypes cover about 1.4% of the sample.

This record comes from a study of early T cells in non-severe SARS-CoV-2 infection (dated by TCRdb to the early 2020s). Background on the whole study: Because TCR sequencing relied on bulk RNA taken from unsorted whole blood, pairing of alpha and beta chains was not possible.

The study was a case-control design nested within a healthcare worker cohort in London, UK, with weekly nasopharyngeal swab PCR tests and blood sampling. Healthcare workers were recruited during the week of the UK lockdown, between 23 and 31 March 2020, and followed weekly for up to roughly 15 weeks. What the research found in general, with its limitations: VDJdb matching was skewed toward anti-spike CD8 responses, so virus-specific expansions were likely underestimated and private and CD4 specificities were missed.

The specimen was whole blood. This clonotype was obtained from an adult who was a healthcare worker with PCR-confirmed SARS-CoV-2 infection or an uninfected control (not recorded which).

This receptor has the CDR3 CASSVAGDSEAFF. The nucleotides read TGTGCCAGCAGCGTAGCAGGGGACAGTGAAGCTTTCTTT. Recombination joined TRBV9 with TRBJ1-1; 7 bases in the middle match TRBD1. Trimming leaves V shorter by 0 bases and J shorter by 7 bases, with the junction holding 3 bases beyond the gene matches. As encoded in the germline V gene, CDR1 is SGDLS while CDR2 is YYNGEE. Including cysteine and phenylalanine, the CDR3 has 13 amino acids. The sequence is cut down to CDR3 DNA, 39 bases in frame from base 1.